A selection of T cell receptor beta chains follows, all from one sample in a study of T-cell reconstitution after alpha-beta-depleted transplantation in children. TCRdb re-called the PCR reads with MiXCR, one entry per CDR3 protein. The sample includes 250,000 to 350,000 distinct CDR3 sequences, nearly 10% seen only once; the top ten take over 9%. Specimen: PBMCs from the stem cell graft donor, collected from the stem cell graft. Receptors were obtained from a human donor who donated a stem cell graft to a child with SCID. The CDR3 runs from the conserved cysteine through the conserved F or W. A D gene is named only where the DNA matches it firmly. The size field is filled for only some rows; it gives once, few, many or a size class.

-,TRBV6-5,TRBJ2-2,-,TGTGCCAGCAGTTACTCGGGGGGAACCGGGGAGCTGTTTTTT,CASSYSGGTGELFF
-,TRBV20-1,TRBJ2-1,few,TGCAGTGCACCTAATTGGGGTAGCGAGGATTGGCATGAGCAGTTCTTC,CSAPNWGSEDWHEQFF
TRBD2,TRBV27,TRBJ2-3,few,TGTGCCAGCAGACTACTAGCGGGGGGCCCGGGCACAGATACGCAGTATTTT,CASRLLAGGPGTDTQYF
-,TRBV20-1,TRBJ2-3,many,TGCAGTGCTAACCTAGAGGCAGATACGCAGTATTTT,CSANLEADTQYF
-,TRBV9,TRBJ2-3,few,TGTGCCAGCAGCCCACGGGTGGGAACAGATACGCAGTATTTT,CASSPRVGTDTQYF
-,TRBV9,TRBJ2-5,few,TGTGCCAGCAGCCCTCAGACCAACTTGGGAGAGACCCAGTACTTC,CASSPQTNLGETQYF
-,TRBV6-4,TRBJ1-5,few,TGTGCCAGCAGGGACCTTTACGCCCAGCATTTT,CASRDLYAQHF
-,TRBV27,TRBJ2-5,few,TGTGCCAGCAGTTTAACCCAGAGGGGAGAGACCCAGTACTTC,CASSLTQRGETQYF
-,TRBV5-1,TRBJ2-1,-,TGCGCCAGCAGCCGGACCTTGGTCCATGAGCAGTTCTTC,CASSRTLVHEQFF
-,TRBV11-2,TRBJ2-5,few,TGTGCCAGCAGCCCCCTCATTGGAGAGACCCAGTACTTC,CASSPLIGETQYF
TRBD2,TRBV25-1,TRBJ2-5,-,TGTGCCAGCAGTGCGGTCGGCGGGGGTAAAAAAGAGACCCAGTACTTC,CASSAVGGGKKETQYF
-,TRBV10-3,TRBJ2-7,few,TGTGCCATCAGTACAACAGATACCTACGAGCAGTACTTC,CAISTTDTYEQYF
TRBD2,TRBV5-5,TRBJ2-7,-,TGTGCCAGCAGCAGCGGACTAGCGGGACTCTACGAGCAGTACTTC,CASSSGLAGLYEQYF
TRBD2,TRBV29-1,TRBJ2-7,-,TGCAGCGTTGAGGGGGGAGCGGGGGCAGGAGAGCAGTACTTC,CSVEGGAGAGEQYF
TRBD1,TRBV7-9,TRBJ1-3,-,TGTGCCAGCAGCCACGTGGACAGGGGGCTCGGAAACACCATATATTTT,CASSHVDRGLGNTIYF
-,TRBV5-1,TRBJ1-6,-,TGCGCCAGCAGCACCGGACAGCCCAGTAATTCACCCCTCCACTTT,CASSTGQPSNSPLHF